This entry lists 20 T cell receptor beta chains sequenced from one sample in a study of T cell repertoires in cytomegalovirus infection (dated by TCRdb to 2018 to 2020). Data came from an Illumina HiSeq 1500. TCRdb handled the public reads itself, with Q25 trimming in fastp and clone calling in MiXCR, and kept productive beta chains. For every CDR3 protein sequence, its rows merge into one entry that carries the most common genes and DNA. Counted in this sample were under 850,000 distinct CDR3 sequences; 35% of them appeared once. Roughly 2.8% of the sample comes from the top ten. The specimen was PBMCs. The receptor set was obtained from a human donor in good health (CMV status not recorded). Some clones in this sample may be carry-over from other donors' samples.

The chain recombines TRBV28 with TRBJ1-2, with 7 bases aligning to TRBD1. The CDR3 loop spans 14 amino acids. Germline V gives CDR1 MDHEN, CDR2 SYDVKM. Trimming cost V 5 bases and J 0 bases; bases outside gene matches: 3. The CDR3 nucleotides read TGTGCCAGCAGTACGGGACAGTCTAACTATGGCTACACCTTC. Its translation: CASSTGQSNYGYTF.

For this clonotype: The CDR3 does not end in the conserved phenylalanine or tryptophan, so this is likely a read error. This chain connects TRBV7-6 to TRBJ2-1; 7 bases line up with TRBD2. The germline V gene has CDR1 SGHVS and CDR2 FNYEAQ. The length of the CDR3 is 17 residues. CDR3 nucleotide sequence: TGTGCTAGCAGCCCTCTTGGAGCGGGGAGCTCCTACAATGAGCAGTTCTTA. Translation gives CASSPLGAGSSYNEQFL.

The V gene is TRBV28, the J gene TRBJ2-7; TRBD2 matches at 7 bases. The CDR3 covers 17 residues. J lost 5 bases, V lost 2 bases, and 15 bases had no gene match. Germline V CDR1 and CDR2: MDHEN, SYDVKM. This CDR3 reads CASSLSAGESRVNEQYF. The CDR3 DNA sequence: TGTGCCAGCAGTTTAAGTGCGGGGGAGTCCCGGGTCAACGAGCAGTACTTC.

This rearrangement joins TRBV6-5 to TRBJ1-1; tentatively, D is TRBD1 (5 bases). Trimming took 8 bases from V and 1 from J, leaving 11 bases between them. The CDR3 extends over 13 amino acids. Germline CDR1 and CDR2: MNHEY and SVGAGI. Here the CDR3 reads CASRTGKNTEAFF. The CDR3 coding sequence is TGTGCCAGCCGAACAGGAAAGAACACTGAAGCTTTCTTT.

The rearrangement uses TRBV24-1 and TRBJ1-5, with D possibly being TRBD1 (5 bases). Germline CDR1 is KGHDR and CDR2 is SFDVKD. CDR3 size: 15 residues. V lost 3 bases and J lost 5, with 13 bases in between. The CDR3 is CATSDTGGADQPQHF. CDR3 sequence (DNA): TGTGCCACCAGTGATACGGGAGGGGCAGATCAGCCCCAGCATTTT.

This chain links TRBV19 with TRBJ2-1; 15 positions agree with TRBD2. Looked up from germline, CDR1 is LNHDA and CDR2 is SQIVND (reference sequence). The V segment lost 5 bases and the J segment 10 bases; nucleotides outside the gene matches: 9. CDR3 length: 16 residues. CDR3 in amino acids: CASSPRTSGRAYEQFF. The CDR3 DNA is TGTGCCAGTAGTCCCCGGACTAGCGGGAGGGCCTACGAGCAGTTCTTC. Looking up the rest from reference TRBV19 and TRBJ2-1 gives the full variable domain: DGGITQSPKYLFRKEGQNVTLSCEQNLNHDAMYWYRQDPGQGLRLIYYSQIVNDFQKGDIAEGYSVSREKKESFPLTVTSAQKNPTAFYLCASSPRTSGRAYEQFFGPGTRLTVL.

This clonotype turned up a few times. The chain links TRBV11-2 to TRBJ2-1; D is ambiguous. This CDR3 contains 14 residues. CDR1 is SGHAT, CDR2 FQNNGV, per germline. Trimming stripped 2 bases from V and 10 bases from J, with 15 bases between. The CDR3 reads CASSLQPLSSEQFF. The CDR3 nucleotides are TGTGCCAGCAGCTTACAGCCCCTCAGTAGCGAGCAGTTCTTC.

Comment on this clonotype: One end of the junction fails to match germline, which may point to a read error. The chain links TRBV7-3 to TRBJ2-7; a possible D gene is TRBD2 (7 bases). The CDR3 is 15 amino acids. Germline V gene sequence: CDR1 SGHTA, CDR2 FQGTGA. CDR3 loop: CASGPSGGGLYEKYF. For the CDR3, the DNA is TGTGCCAGCGGCCCGAGTGGGGGGGGGCTCTACGAGAAGTACTTC.

The gene calls are TRBV20-1 and TRBJ2-5; 11 bases agree with TRBD1. The junction had 6 bases not matched to a gene; V was cut back by 4 bases and J by 5 bases. The CDR3 is 14 amino acids. The germline CDR1 and CDR2 sequences are DFQATT and SNEGSKA (reference sequence). CDR3 nucleotides: TGCAGTGCTATTAGGACAGGGGGCGCGGAGACCCAGTACTTC. Its translation is CSAIRTGGAETQYF.

The chain recombines TRBV5-6 with TRBJ2-5; tentatively, D is TRBD1 or TRBD2 (5 bases each). This CDR3 is 14 amino acids long. Germline CDR1 reads SGHDT; CDR2 reads YYEEEE. V was shortened by 4 bases and J by 2 bases, with 12 bases between the two germline ends. In DNA, the CDR3 is TGTGCCAGCAGCCCCGGGGCCCAACAAGAGACCCAGTACTTC. Its protein is CASSPGAQQETQYF.

This chain joins TRBV5-1 and TRBJ2-5, with D perhaps TRBD2 (6 bases). The length of the CDR3 is 15 residues. Germline lookup yields CDR1 SGHRS and CDR2 YFSETQ. With 4 bases removed from V and 4 bases from J, the gap between germline ends came to 17 bases. CDR3 coding DNA: TGCGCCAGCAGCGTTCGTGGGGGGAGAGGAGAGACCCAGTACTTC. Its translation is CASSVRGGRGETQYF.

The table lists this clonotype with a few counts. This chain joins TRBV28 and TRBJ2-7; D is possibly TRBD2 (6 bases). The germline CDR1 and CDR2 sequences are MDHEN and SYDVKM. Trimming stripped 5 bases from V and 6 bases from J, with 14 bases between. The CDR3 is made up of 13 amino acids. DNA of the CDR3: TGTGCCAGCAGTGCCGGCTGGACTACCGAGCAGTACTTC. It translates to CASSAGWTTEQYF. Complete variable domain (other parts from reference TRBV28 and TRBJ2-7): DVKVTQSSRYLVKRTGEKVFLECVQDMDHENMFWYRQDPGLGLRLIYFSYDVKMKEKGDIPEGYSVSREKKERFSLILESASTNQTSMYLCASSAGWTTEQYFGPGTRLTVT.

The CDR3 reads CARESRILAGVSHEQYF. The CDR3 region has the DNA TGTGCCAGGGAGTCACGAATACTAGCGGGAGTTTCCCACGAGCAGTACTTC. This chain joins TRBV28 and TRBJ2-7, with 11 bases identical to TRBD2. Losses at the gene ends were 9 bases for V and 5 bases for J; bases not matched to a gene: 18. The CDR3 has 17 amino acids. Germline V CDR1 and CDR2: MDHEN, SYDVKM.

V is TRBV12-3 or TRBV12-4 and J is TRBJ1-4, with D unclear. V lost 2 bases, J lost 7 bases, and 14 bases lay in between. This CDR3 is built from 15 residues. The CDR3 nucleotides read TGTGCCAGCAGTTTAAATCAGGCCTCCGGTGAAAAACTGTTTTTT. Encoded protein: CASSLNQASGEKLFF.

The chain is built from TRBV6-5 and TRBJ1-1, with a tentative D call TRBD1 (5 bases). Trimming removed 0 bases from V and 3 bases from J, with 14 bases in between. This CDR3 spans 16 amino acids. Germline values: CDR1 MNHEY, CDR2 SVGAGI. CDR3 residues: CASSYSVGSGDTEAFF. CDR3 nucleotides: TGTGCCAGCAGTTACTCTGTGGGTTCGGGGGACACTGAAGCTTTCTTT.

This clonotype has more than one count but fewer than ten. This chain links TRBV20-1 with TRBJ1-6, with 7 bases matching TRBD1. CDR1 DFQATT and CDR2 SNEGSKA come from the germline V gene (reference sequence). The CDR3 covers 15 residues. J lost 1 base, V lost 6 bases, and 6 bases had no gene match. The DNA for the CDR3 is TGCAGTGCCCCAGGGGGGGATTCCTATAATTCACCCCTCCACTTT. Translated: CSAPGGDSYNSPLHF.

The chain has TRBV6-5 and TRBJ1-3, with a possible D match to TRBD1 (5 bases). The CDR3 length is 20 residues. CDR1 MNHEY and CDR2 SVGAGI come from the germline V gene. Deletions cut 0 bases from V and 0 bases from J, with 21 bases between. The CDR3 bases are TGTGCCAGCAGTTACTCTTTTACGCCACCGGGGGGGAACTCTGGAAACACCATATATTTT. Translated: CASSYSFTPPGGNSGNTIYF.

The rearrangement links TRBV29-1 to TRBJ1-2; a possible D gene is TRBD1 (6 bases). The CDR3 extends over 13 amino acids. V shed 4 bases and J shed 4 bases, with 13 bases lying between them. The V gene's germline CDR1 is SQVTM and CDR2 ANQGSEA. The CDR3 region has the DNA TGCAGCGTTGGGAACGGACAGATCTATGGCTACACCTTC. This gives the protein CSVGNGQIYGYTF.

The gene calls are TRBV7-3 and TRBJ2-7, with a weak D call TRBD1 (5 bases). This CDR3 is built from 16 residues. The V gene lost 2 bases and the J gene lost 5 bases, with 19 bases spanning the gap. CDR1 SGHTA and CDR2 FQGTGA come from the germline V gene. The CDR3 DNA reads TGTGCCAGCAGCTTATATAGTCTGGCAAGGGGTGACGAGCAGTACTTC. Translated, it gives CASSLYSLARGDEQYF.

Points on this clonotype: It is likely a read error, because the conserved phenylalanine at the end of the CDR3 is missing. This chain uses TRBV28 with TRBJ2-1; TRBD2 aligns across 8 bases. There are 15 residues in the CDR3. Germline V gene lookup returns CDR1 MDHEN and CDR2 SYDVKM. Trimming removed 4 bases from V and 3 bases from J; junction bases left unmatched: 5. The CDR3 protein is CASSSSGLGYNEQFL. CDR3 coding DNA: TGTGCCAGCAGTTCCTCGGGACTAGGCTACAATGAGCAGTTCTTA.